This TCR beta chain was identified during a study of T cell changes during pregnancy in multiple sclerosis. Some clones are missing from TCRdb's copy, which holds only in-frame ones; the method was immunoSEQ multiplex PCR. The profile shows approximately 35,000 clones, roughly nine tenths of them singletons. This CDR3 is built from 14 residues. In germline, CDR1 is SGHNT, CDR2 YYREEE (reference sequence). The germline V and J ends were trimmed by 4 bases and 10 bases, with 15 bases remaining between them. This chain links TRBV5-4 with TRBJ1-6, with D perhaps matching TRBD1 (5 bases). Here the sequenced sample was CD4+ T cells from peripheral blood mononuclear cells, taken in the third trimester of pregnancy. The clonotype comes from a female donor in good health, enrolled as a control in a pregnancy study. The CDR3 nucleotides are TGTGCCAGCAGCCCGGCGGGGGAGTACTCACCCCTCCACTTT. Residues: CASSPAGEYSPLHF.